The following is a TCR beta chain sequence with its context. The sample comes from a study of blood T cell repertoires in COVID-19. Study-wide context: COVID-19 samples, acute and convalescent, were from the United States, Italy and Spain.

This CDR3 spans 17 amino acids. Germline V gene lookup returns CDR1 SGHTS and CDR2 YDEGEE. The V end was cut by 3 bases, the J end by 0 bases, with 18 bases between. Authors' analysis steps: It was from reference gene primer amplification that nucleated cell counts were estimated. Some clones are missing from TCRdb's copy, which holds only in-frame ones; the method was immunoSEQ multiplex PCR. D and trimming were read from the DNA, whereas the V and J calls and clone size are those reported in that table. The sample includes 400,000 to 450,000 clones, around 89% of them seen just once. Allocation to cohorts depended on clinical history reported by the participants.

The rearrangement links TRBV5-8 to TRBJ1-1, with D possibly being TRBD1 (5 bases). This clonotype was sampled from a man aged 25-45 years who had recovered from COVID-19. Sequenced input: PBMCs or T cells enriched from blood (not recorded which). The CDR3 coding sequence is TGTGCCAGCAGCTACCGATCCCGGACGGACATGAACACTGAAGCTTTCTTT. Encoded protein: CASSYRSRTDMNTEAFF.